The 24 T cell receptor beta chains listed next were all sequenced from one sample in a study of PD-L1 blockade in urothelial cancer. The repertoire was sequenced with immunoSEQ multiplex PCR; TCRdb's copy has only in-frame clones and lacks some. The data show tens of thousands of clones, around 83% seen once. The time point is: pretreatment peripheral blood. The specimen comprised PBMCs, sampled around atezolizumab (anti-PD-L1) treatment. Source of these receptors: a man in his forties or fifties with urothelial cancer.

V and J are TRBV11-1 and TRBJ2-1, with D possibly TRBD2 on 5 matching bases. CDR3 length: 15 amino acids. CDR1 is SGHAT and CDR2 is FQDESV in the germline V gene (reference sequence). The V end lost 2 bases, the J end lost 0 bases, and 8 bases lay between the germline ends. The CDR3 DNA reads as TGTGCCAGCAGCTTACGGGGTGGCTCCTACAATGAGCAGTTCTTC. Amino acid sequence: CASSLRGGSYNEQFF.

This clone has only one observation. The chain has TRBV18 and TRBJ1-1; 7 nucleotides match TRBD1. The CDR3 spans 15 residues. J gave up 7 bases and V 0 bases, and 8 bases lay outside the gene matches. Germline CDR1 KGHSH, CDR2 LQKENI. The CDR3 DNA sequence: TGTGCCAGCTCACCACCGTCCAGGGGGACGTTTGAAGCTTTCTTT. Translation: CASSPPSRGTFEAFF.

Written as DNA, the CDR3 is TGCGCCAGCAGTGAAGGGACAGTCCTCTCTGGAAACACCATATATTTT. This sequence encodes CASSEGTVLSGNTIYF. The genes are TRBV10-1 and TRBJ1-3; 7 bases line up with TRBD1. There are 16 residues in the CDR3. Germline CDR1 is WNHNN and CDR2 is SYGVQD (reference sequence). Trimming removed 3 bases from V and 0 bases from J; junction bases left unmatched: 5.

This chain joins TRBV19 and TRBJ1-5; 7 positions agree with TRBD1. The CDR3 extends over 15 amino acids. Germline CDR1 LNHDA, CDR2 SQIVND (reference sequence). The V gene end was trimmed by 6 bases and the J gene end by 0 bases; junction bases not matched to a gene: 5. This CDR3 is CASREGARSNQPQHF. CDR3 sequence (DNA): TGTGCCAGTAGGGAGGGGGCGCGTAGCAATCAGCCCCAGCATTTT.

This chain uses TRBV9 with TRBJ1-1, with D perhaps matching TRBD1 (5 bases). The germline gives CDR1 SGDLS, CDR2 YYNGEE. This CDR3 contains 13 residues. V gave up 0 bases and J gave up 10 bases, with 13 bases separating them. The CDR3 DNA follows: TGTGCCAGCAGCGTAGAGGAGGGGCTAGGAGCTTTCTTT. Amino acid sequence: CASSVEEGLGAFF.

The chain has TRBV28 and TRBJ1-5; D not certain. The germline V and J ends were trimmed by 4 bases and 5 bases, with 18 bases remaining between them. This CDR3 region has 16 residues. Germline CDR1 MDHEN, CDR2 SYDVKM. The CDR3 protein is CASSSSTARHHQPQHF. The CDR3 nucleotides read TGTGCCAGCAGTTCCTCAACAGCTCGACATCATCAGCCCCAGCATTTT.

The chain uses TRBV18 and TRBJ1-1, with D perhaps matching TRBD1 (6 bases). This CDR3 has 13 residues. V lost 7 bases and J lost 1, with 10 bases in between. CDR1 and CDR2 from the germline V gene are KGHSH and LQKENI. CDR3 sequence reads: CASFQDRNTEAFF. DNA for the CDR3: TGTGCCAGCTTCCAGGACAGGAACACTGAAGCTTTCTTT.

The chain links TRBV9 to TRBJ1-2, with a weak D call TRBD1 (6 bases). The CDR3 is made up of 16 amino acids. V was cut by 0 bases and J by 2 bases, with 14 bases left in between. The germline V gene encodes CDR1 SGDLS and CDR2 YYNGEE. The CDR3 DNA reads TGTGCCAGCAGCGTAGGACCACAGGGAGCCAACTATGGCTACACCTTC. Protein sequence: CASSVGPQGANYGYTF.

V is TRBV12-5 and J is TRBJ2-2; 9 nucleotides agree with TRBD1. CDR1 LGHNT and CDR2 FRNRAP come from the germline V gene. This CDR3 is 16 amino acids long. Unmatched junction bases numbered 4, after V lost 0 bases and J lost 5 bases. For the CDR3, the DNA is TGTGCTAGTGGTTTGGTACTGGGGACAGGGACCGGGGAGCTGTTTTTT. This gives the protein CASGLVLGTGTGELFF.

This clone showed up just a few times. The chain is built from TRBV5-1 and TRBJ1-1; 8 positions match TRBD1. Germline values: CDR1 SGHRS, CDR2 YFSETQ. Losses at the gene ends were 7 bases for V and 8 bases for J; bases not matched to a gene: 16. This CDR3 region has 15 residues. The CDR3 sequence is CASQSGVSDRGEAFF. The CDR3, as DNA: TGCGCCAGCCAGAGTGGAGTATCAGACAGGGGCGAAGCTTTCTTT.

The chain combines TRBV7-8 with TRBJ1-1; D is perhaps TRBD1 (5 bases). The CDR3 spans 14 residues. Germline-derived CDR1 and CDR2 are SGHVS and FQNEAQ. Trimming removed 0 bases from V and 6 bases from J, with 11 bases in between. DNA of the CDR3: TGTGCCAGCAGCTTAGCGCAGGGTTCTGCTGAAGCTTTCTTT. Translated: CASSLAQGSAEAFF.

The chain joins TRBV5-1 to TRBJ2-6; 10 bases map to TRBD1. After removal of 4 bases from V and 3 bases from J, the junction contained 7 bases not matched to a gene. This CDR3 spans 17 amino acids. In germline, CDR1 is SGHRS, CDR2 YFSETQ. CDR3: CASSLETGGYGANVLTF. CDR3 nucleotide sequence: TGCGCCAGCAGCCTAGAGACAGGGGGCTATGGGGCCAACGTCCTGACTTTC.

The gene calls are TRBV28 and TRBJ2-3, with a tentative D call TRBD2 (6 bases). Between the trimmed V and J ends, which lost 2 bases and 6 bases, there was a span of 18 bases. From germline, CDR1 is MDHEN and CDR2 SYDVKM. The CDR3 runs 16 residues. CDR3 nucleotide sequence: TGTGCCAGCAGTTTACGGGCGGGGAAAAGTGGGGATACGCAGTATTTT. Translated, it gives CASSLRAGKSGDTQYF.

The rearrangement links TRBV6-1 to TRBJ2-5, with D tentatively TRBD1 (6 bases). V lost 7 bases to trimming and J lost 2 bases, with 14 bases between them. The CDR3 is 14 residues long. Germline CDR1 is MNHNS and CDR2 is SASEGT. Here the CDR3 reads CASTPMQGQETQYF. The DNA of the CDR3 is TGTGCCAGCACCCCAATGCAGGGGCAAGAGACCCAGTACTTC.

The rearrangement joins TRBV28 to TRBJ2-7; possibly TRBD1 for D (5 bases). The CDR3 spans 14 residues. The germline gives CDR1 MDHEN, CDR2 SYDVKM. The V gene lost 6 bases and the J gene lost 0 bases, with 12 bases spanning the gap. CDR3: CASSRTQSSYEQYV. The CDR3 DNA reads TGTGCCAGCAGCAGGACACAAAGCTCCTACGAGCAGTACGTC.

The chain is built from TRBV5-1 and TRBJ2-5, with D possibly TRBD1 on 5 matching bases. The CDR3 runs to 16 residues. Germline V gives CDR1 SGHRS, CDR2 YFSETQ. V lost 4 bases and J lost 2, with 18 bases in between. Written as DNA, the CDR3 is TGCGCCAGCAGCAAGGACATGGGGATAGAACAAGAGACCCAGTACTTC. Its protein is CASSKDMGIEQETQYF.

This clone was observed a single time. This chain joins TRBV2 and TRBJ2-4, with D uncertain. This CDR3 is 15 amino acids long. V dropped 0 bases and J dropped 5 bases, with 11 bases sitting between them. Germline values: CDR1 SNHLY, CDR2 FYNNEI. CDR3 in amino acids: CASSEAWHNENIQYF. As DNA, the CDR3 is TGTGCCAGCAGTGAAGCGTGGCATAACGAAAACATTCAGTACTTC.

A single count supports this clone. The chain uses TRBV29-1 and TRBJ2-4; TRBD2 aligns across 9 bases. The germline V gene encodes CDR1 SQVTM and CDR2 ANQGSEA. The CDR3 contains 14 residues. The trim removed 3 bases at V and 5 bases at J, leaving 5 bases unmatched. Here the CDR3 DNA reads TGCAGCGTTGAGCTAGCGGGATCCCAAAACATTCAGTACTTC. Protein sequence: CSVELAGSQNIQYF. Drawing the rest from reference TRBV29-1 and TRBJ2-4, the complete variable domain is SAVISQKPSRDICQRGTSLTIQCQVDSQVTMMFWYRQQPGQSLTLIATANQGSEATYESGFVIDKFPISRPNLTFSTLTVSNMSPEDSSIYLCSVELAGSQNIQYFGAGTRLSVL.

The chain has TRBV18 and TRBJ1-2; perhaps TRBD1 as D (5 bases). Germline CDR1 KGHSH, CDR2 LQKENI. The germline V and J ends were trimmed by 0 bases and 5 bases, with 7 bases remaining between them. The CDR3 covers 13 residues. CDR3 amino acids: CASSPPTGYGYTF. DNA of the CDR3: TGTGCCAGCTCACCACCCACAGGTTATGGCTACACCTTC.

The gene calls are TRBV6-5 and TRBJ1-5; 10 bases match TRBD1. This CDR3 spans 15 amino acids. Trimming removed 6 bases from V and 3 bases from J; junction bases left unmatched: 5. CDR1 and CDR2 (germline): MNHEY, SVGAGI. CDR3 residues: CASREGQGNNQPQHF. CDR3 nucleotide sequence: TGTGCCAGCAGGGAGGGACAGGGGAACAATCAGCCCCAGCATTTT.

The table lists this clone with a few counts. J is TRBJ2-5 and V is TRBV25-1; D possibly corresponds to TRBD1 (6 bases). This CDR3 has 15 amino acids. Germline CDR1 reads MGHDK; CDR2 reads SYGVNS. Trimming removed 5 bases from V and 5 bases from J, with 18 bases in between. CDR3 amino acids: CASSTYRDSEETQYF. The CDR3 coding sequence is TGTGCCAGCAGTACTTACAGGGATTCGGAGGAGACCCAGTACTTC.

The rearrangement links TRBV18 to TRBJ2-7, with 8 bases aligning to TRBD2. J was trimmed by 3 bases and V by 4 bases; bases with no gene match: 5. Germline assignment: CDR1 KGHSH and CDR2 LQKENI. The CDR3 runs to 14 residues. In DNA, the CDR3 is TGTGCCAGCTCACGGGATAGCGGGGTCTACGAGCAGTACTTC. This codes for CASSRDSGVYEQYF.

The V and J genes are TRBV5-1 and TRBJ1-1, with D unclear. CDR1 SGHRS and CDR2 YFSETQ come from the germline V gene. V was trimmed by 0 bases and J by 3 bases, leaving 9 bases between them. This CDR3 region has 14 residues. In DNA form, the CDR3 reads TGCGCCAGCAGCTTGGCTACGGTGGACACTGAAGCTTTCTTT. Its translation is CASSLATVDTEAFF.

The rearrangement links TRBV19 to TRBJ2-5; the match to TRBD1 covers 8 bases. Germline CDR1 is LNHDA and CDR2 is SQIVND (reference sequence). The ends lost 3 bases at V and 1 base at J; junction bases unmatched: 1. The CDR3 runs to 14 residues. The DNA for the CDR3 is TGTGCCAGTAGTATTACAGGGGGCCAAGAGACCCAGTACTTC. Translation gives CASSITGGQETQYF. Full variable domain (remainder filled in from reference TRBV19 and TRBJ2-5): DGGITQSPKYLFRKEGQNVTLSCEQNLNHDAMYWYRQDPGQGLRLIYYSQIVNDFQKGDIAEGYSVSREKKESFPLTVTSAQKNPTAFYLCASSITGGQETQYFGPGTRLLVL.